This is a list of T cell receptor beta chains from one sample in a study of T-cell reconstitution after alpha-beta-depleted transplantation in children. TCRdb reprocessed the PCR reads via MiXCR and lists one record per CDR3 protein. The sample has about 310,000 distinct CDR3 sequences; more than 20% are singletons. The material was PBMCs, mostly from graft donor cells, obtained 180 days after TCRalphabeta/CD19-depleted stem cell transplant. The receptors come from a male patient aged 10 to 17 who had a stem cell transplant for acute lymphoblastic leukemia, so the T cells may come from the graft donor. Both conserved end residues are part of each CDR3. Clone size, where shown, is once, few, many, or a class for clones that have expanded.

CDR3 length,clone size,V gene,CDR3 protein
12,many,TRBV6-5,CASTRGGNEQYF
15,few,TRBV12-3/TRBV12-4,CASSLGDSGYNEQFF
13,-,TRBV14,CASSQSQTDTQYF
17,few,TRBV7-8,CASSWTGEGSYNSPLHF
13,few,TRBV12-3/TRBV12-4,CASSWTLNYGYTF
17,-,TRBV12-3/TRBV12-4,CASIRLTGFIKNTEAFF
16,few,TRBV5-5,CASSTGTGGSRETQYF
15,few,TRBV3-1,CASSQDASGTDTQYF
15,few,TRBV7-8,CASSLVTSPGGELFF
15,-,TRBV9,CASSVEVEAGYEQYF
14,-,TRBV7-3,CASSLTRVADTQYF
16,few,TRBV7-2,CASSLDPQGRSQPQHF
17,-,TRBV6-1,CASSEAWEITYNSPLHF
16,-,TRBV20-1,CSARGASGRARETQYF
16,-,TRBV7-9,CASLPSGRSFRDTQYF
14,few,TRBV6-5,CASSPADRAYEQYF
13,-,TRBV15,CATLRTPYNEQFF
16,once,TRBV6-5,CASSYGPGADNQPQHF
11,-,TRBV7-6,CASSPHTEAFF
14,-,TRBV10-1,CASSEGIGGYEQYF
15,-,TRBV7-9,CASSAGLAGEKEQYF
20,-,TRBV21-1,CASSKVRRLKPGQGAYEQYF
16,few,TRBV5-1,CASSVSSQGPNTEAFF
18,few,TRBV11-1,CASSYPPIGQHAPNTIYF
17,few,TRBV5-1,CASSPGLAGGPVNEQFF
12,-,TRBV24-1,CATAQSNQPQHF
12,-,TRBV5-1,CASSPRDNEQFF
16,-,TRBV27,CASSWISGSWINEQFF
18,-,TRBV5-1,CASSFPDRDPISYNEQFF
11,-,TRBV29-1,CSGWGPGELFF
13,few,TRBV29-1,CSVEVDRGYEQYF
14,-,TRBV5-1,CASSYEGGIETQYF
17,few,TRBV7-8,CASSLSPVEAAGGELFF
13,few,TRBV10-3,CAISESGRYEQYF
20,few,TRBV6-2/TRBV6-3,CASSYGWRRPTSGGDNEQFF
15,many,TRBV7-3,CASSLTSGTYNEQFF
16,few,TRBV5-1,CASSLFTASGANVLTF